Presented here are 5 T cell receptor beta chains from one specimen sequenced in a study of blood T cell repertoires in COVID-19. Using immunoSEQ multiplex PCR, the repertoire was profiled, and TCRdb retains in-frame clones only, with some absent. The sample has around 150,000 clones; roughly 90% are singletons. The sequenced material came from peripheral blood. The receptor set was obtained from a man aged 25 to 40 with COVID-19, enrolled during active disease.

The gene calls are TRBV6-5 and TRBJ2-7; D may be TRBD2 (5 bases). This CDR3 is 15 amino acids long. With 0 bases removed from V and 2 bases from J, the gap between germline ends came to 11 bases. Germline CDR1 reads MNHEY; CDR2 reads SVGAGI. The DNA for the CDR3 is TGTGCCAGCAGTTACTCGAAACTAGAACCCTACGAGCAGTACTTC. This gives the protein CASSYSKLEPYEQYF.

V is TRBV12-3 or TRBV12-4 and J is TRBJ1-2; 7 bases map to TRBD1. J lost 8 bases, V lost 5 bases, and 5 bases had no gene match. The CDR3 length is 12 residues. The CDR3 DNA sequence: TGTGCCAGCAGTCGGGACAGTCGCGGCTACACCTTC. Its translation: CASSRDSRGYTF.

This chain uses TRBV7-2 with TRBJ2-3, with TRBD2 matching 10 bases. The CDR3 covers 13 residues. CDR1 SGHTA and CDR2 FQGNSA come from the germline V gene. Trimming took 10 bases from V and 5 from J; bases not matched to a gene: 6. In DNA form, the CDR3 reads TGTGCCACTCAGCGGGGGGGCGGAGATACGCAGTATTTT. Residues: CATQRGGGDTQYF. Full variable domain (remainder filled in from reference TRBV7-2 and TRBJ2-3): GAGVSQSPSNKVTEKGKDVELRCDPISGHTALYWYRQSLGQGLEFLIYFQGNSAPDKSGLPSDRFSAERTGGSVSTLTIQRTQQEDSAVYLCATQRGGGDTQYFGPGTRLTVL.

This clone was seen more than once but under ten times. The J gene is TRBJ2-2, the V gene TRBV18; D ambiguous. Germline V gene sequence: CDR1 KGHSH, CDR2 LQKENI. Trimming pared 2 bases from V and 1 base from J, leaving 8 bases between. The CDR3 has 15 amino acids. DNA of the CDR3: TGTGCCAGCTCACCAGACACATTGAACACCGGGGAGCTGTTTTTT. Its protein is CASSPDTLNTGELFF.

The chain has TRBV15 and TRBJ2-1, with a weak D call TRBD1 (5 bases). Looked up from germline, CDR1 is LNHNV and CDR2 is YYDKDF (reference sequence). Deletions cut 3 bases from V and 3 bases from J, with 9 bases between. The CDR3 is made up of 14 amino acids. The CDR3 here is CATSRTVNYNEQFF. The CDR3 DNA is TGTGCCACCAGCAGGACAGTCAACTACAATGAGCAGTTCTTC.